This TCR beta chain was profiled in a study of T cell responses to AZD1222 COVID-19 vaccine. CDR3 length: 14 residues. Trimming removed 0 bases at V and 6 bases at J, with 8 bases between. Germline V lookup: CDR1 ENHRY, CDR2 SYGVKD. As concerns this clone: Its cognate antigen is unknown.

The assay was immunoSEQ multiplex PCR, and TCRdb's table has in-frame clones only and misses some. Here the sample spans under 150,000 clones, around 94% being singletons. Findings and limits, study-wide: Unmutated variant regions are reportedly the target of nearly half of TCRs that are spike-specific.

The sequences come from peripheral blood, collected on day 0 of AZD1222 vaccination. This sequence originates from an adult in good health. The rearrangement uses TRBV10-3 and TRBJ1-4, with TRBD1 as a possible D gene (5 bases). Written as DNA, the CDR3 is TGTGCCATCAGTGAGTCCGGGGGGGATGAAAAACTGTTTTTT. Translated: CAISESGGDEKLFF.